The subject of this entry is one T cell receptor beta chain. Its antigen is not identified. These data originate in a study of cytomegalovirus exposure and HLA in healthy donors. Study-level findings and limits: Roughly even sequencing depth across donors was the assumption behind the presence/absence analyses.

This CDR3 spans 13 amino acids. In germline, CDR1 is SGHRS, CDR2 YFSETQ. V was cut by 4 bases and J by 3 bases, with 10 bases left in between. Both 60 Vbeta primers and 13 Jbeta primers went into the PCR. Here immunoSEQ multiplex PCR was the method, and the copy in TCRdb shows in-frame clones only, minus some. The table records under 200,000 clones, roughly 80% of them present only once. The specimen was PBMCs. The gene calls are TRBV5-1 and TRBJ2-5; D might be TRBD2 (5 bases). This clonotype was obtained from a woman aged 30 to 39 in good health and CMV-seronegative. CDR3 sequence (DNA): TGCGCCAGCAGCAGAGGGCGCGAAGAGACCCAGTACTTC. It yields the protein CASSRGREETQYF.